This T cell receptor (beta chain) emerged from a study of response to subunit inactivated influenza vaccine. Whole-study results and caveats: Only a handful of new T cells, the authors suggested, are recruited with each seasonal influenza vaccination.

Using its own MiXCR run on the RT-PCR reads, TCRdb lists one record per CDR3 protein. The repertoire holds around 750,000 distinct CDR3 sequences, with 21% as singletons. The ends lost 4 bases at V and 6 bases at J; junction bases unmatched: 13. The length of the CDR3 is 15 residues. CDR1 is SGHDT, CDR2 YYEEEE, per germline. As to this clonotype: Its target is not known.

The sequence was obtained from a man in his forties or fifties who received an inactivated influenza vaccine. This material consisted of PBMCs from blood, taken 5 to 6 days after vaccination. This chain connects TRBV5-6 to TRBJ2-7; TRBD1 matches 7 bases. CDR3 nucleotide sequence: TGTGCCAGCAGCCGAAAGACAGGGACCACTTCCGAGCAGTACTTC. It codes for CASSRKTGTTSEQYF.